This TCR beta chain emerged from a study of T cell responses to AZD1222 COVID-19 vaccine. The CDR3 has 13 residues. Study conclusions and caveats: Nearly half of the spike-specific TCRs reportedly recognize variant regions that carry no mutations. Repertoires were collected only later (after the peak T cell response had occurred). Donors in the cohort were predominantly white British and more often female, and clonal diversity was possibly underestimated.

The repertoire was sequenced with immunoSEQ multiplex PCR; TCRdb's copy has only in-frame clones and lacks some. The data contain 150,000 to 200,000 clones, approximately 94% of them singletons. As regards this clone: As yet, its antigen is unknown. One junction end disagrees with the germline gene, perhaps due to a read error.

The specimen comprised peripheral blood, sampled 28 days after the second AZD1222 dose. The TCR originated in an adult who received the AZD1222 COVID-19 vaccine. This chain joins TRBV5-3 and TRBJ2-1; 10 bases are shared with TRBD2. TRBV5-3 is an ORF, and what it does is uncertain. CDR3 sequence reads: CARSLRKRGGPLF. The CDR3 region has the DNA TGTGCCAGAAGCCTCAGGAAGCGGGGGGGCCCCCTCTTC.